One sample yielded the 32 T cell receptor beta chains listed below, sequenced in a study of siplizumab effects on memory and regulatory T cells (dated by TCRdb to the late 2010s). Libraries were built with the immunoSEQ multiplex PCR assay. TCRdb stores this immuneACCESS table with in-frame sequences only. Part of the clones is absent; in the studies checked, under half of the shortfall reflects unresolved V genes, and no reason is known for the rest. Here the sample has over 95,000 clones; just under 95% occur a single time. The ten largest account for over 0.15% of the sample. The specimen was non-Treg CD4+ T cells sorted from blood. The sample's cell subset or site, from its label and the paper: FACS-sorted unstimulated CD4+ non-regulatory T cells. The receptors originated from a human donor in good health.

The J gene is TRBJ1-6, the V gene TRBV5-1; weak D call: TRBD1 (5 bases). Germline CDR1 and CDR2: SGHRS and YFSETQ. CDR3 length: 14 amino acids. The V and J ends lost 3 bases and 7 bases respectively, with 11 bases between them. CDR3 protein: CASSYATGNSPLHF. The DNA for the CDR3 is TGCGCCAGCAGCTATGCAACAGGAAATTCACCCCTCCACTTT. The full variable domain, in which reference TRBV5-1 and TRBJ1-6 provide the parts outside the CDR3, is KAGVTQTPRYLIKTRGQQVTLSCSPISGHRSVSWYQQTPGQGLQFLFEYFSETQRNKGNFPGRFSGRQFSNSRSEMNVSTLELGDSALYLCASSYATGNSPLHFGNGTRLTVT.

This clone was observed once. V usage is TRBV5-4 and J usage is TRBJ2-7; D may be TRBD1 or TRBD2 (5 bases each). V lost 4 bases, J lost 0 bases, and 11 bases lay in between. The CDR3 has 14 amino acids. The germline gives CDR1 SGHNT, CDR2 YYREEE (reference sequence). The CDR3 loop reads CASSGGPPSYEQYF. The CDR3 bases are TGTGCCAGCAGCGGGGGACCGCCCTCCTACGAGCAGTACTTC. The full variable domain, with the rest looked up from reference TRBV5-4 and TRBJ2-7, is ETGVTQSPTHLIKTRGQQVTLRCSSQSGHNTVSWYQQALGQGPQFIFQYYREEENGRGNFPPRFSGLQFPNYSSELNVNALELDDSALYLCASSGGPPSYEQYFGPGTRLTVT.

The genes are TRBV4-2 and TRBJ2-7; D ambiguous. The germline V gene encodes CDR1 LGHNA and CDR2 YNFKEQ. The CDR3 extends over 12 amino acids. V lost 5 bases, J lost 5 bases, and 10 bases lay in between. The CDR3 DNA follows: TGTGCCAGCAGCGAACCCGGTAACGAGCAGTACTTC. It yields the protein CASSEPGNEQYF.

The chain combines TRBV5-5 with TRBJ1-2, with D maybe TRBD1 (6 bases). V was pared by 4 bases and J by 7 bases, with 20 bases between. This CDR3 has 15 amino acids. CDR1 SGHKS and CDR2 YYEKEE come from the germline V gene (reference sequence). The CDR3 nucleotides are TGTGCCAGCAGCGCGGGGCAGGGGAGTATCAGTGGCTACACCTTC. It translates to CASSAGQGSISGYTF.

J is TRBJ1-1 and V is TRBV28; a possible D gene is TRBD1 (6 bases). V lost 1 base and J 1 base, leaving 10 bases between the germline ends. This CDR3 contains 15 residues. Germline V gene lookup returns CDR1 MDHEN and CDR2 SYDVKM. The CDR3 DNA reads TGTGCCAGCAGTTTATCTCCAGGGGCGAACACTGAAGCTTTCTTT. It specifies CASSLSPGANTEAFF.

The chain uses TRBV7-6 and TRBJ2-3; 12 nucleotides agree with TRBD2. Germline V CDR1 and CDR2: SGHVS, FNYEAQ. The CDR3 length is 16 residues. Trimming at V came to 4 bases and at J to 6 bases, leaving 8 bases not matched to a gene. In DNA form, the CDR3 reads TGTGCCAGCAGCTCACCGACTAGCGGGAGCTCGGATACGCAGTATTTT. Amino acid sequence: CASSSPTSGSSDTQYF.

The rearrangement links TRBV7-3 to TRBJ2-7; D may be TRBD2 (5 bases). Deletions cut 0 bases from V and 2 bases from J, with 20 bases between. The V gene's germline CDR1 is SGHTA and CDR2 FQGTGA. CDR3 length: 18 residues. The CDR3 spells CASSLTPPGSSQTYEQYF. DNA for the CDR3: TGTGCCAGCAGCTTAACCCCTCCGGGGAGTAGCCAAACCTACGAGCAGTACTTC.

The rearrangement uses TRBV2 and TRBJ2-7; a weak D match, TRBD1 (5 bases). Germline CDR1 is SNHLY and CDR2 is FYNNEI. The CDR3 is 14 amino acids. V lost 6 bases to trimming and J lost 0 bases, with 12 bases between them. The chain's CDR3 is CASSPDRSSYEQYF. The CDR3 DNA reads as TGTGCCAGCAGCCCCGACAGAAGCTCCTACGAGCAGTACTTC.

The chain combines TRBV6-5 with TRBJ1-5, with D perhaps matching TRBD1 (5 bases). V lost 0 bases to trimming and J lost 2 bases, with 8 bases between them. Germline CDR1 and CDR2: MNHEY and SVGAGI. CDR3 length equals 15 residues. CDR3 protein: CASSYSDRGNQPQHF. The DNA of the CDR3 is TGTGCCAGCAGTTACTCCGACAGAGGCAATCAGCCCCAGCATTTT.

This chain links TRBV6-1 with TRBJ2-3, with a weak D call TRBD2 (7 bases). CDR1 MNHNS and CDR2 SASEGT come from the germline V gene. This CDR3 has 13 amino acids. The V end was cut by 10 bases, the J end by 4 bases, with 15 bases between. The chain's CDR3 is CATHRGGADTQYF. Here the CDR3 DNA reads TGTGCCACCCACCGAGGGGGGGCAGATACGCAGTATTTT.

This clone was recorded once. The J gene is TRBJ2-3, the V gene TRBV6-6; D ambiguous. The V and J ends lost 2 bases and 0 bases respectively, with 12 bases between them. The germline V gene has CDR1 MNHNY and CDR2 SVGAGI (reference sequence). The CDR3 extends over 16 amino acids. CDR3 in amino acids: CASSYGDFRSTDTQYF. The CDR3 DNA reads TGTGCCAGCAGTTACGGGGATTTTCGTAGCACAGATACGCAGTATTTT.

V is TRBV5-4 and J is TRBJ2-2; D may be TRBD2 (6 bases). Germline-derived CDR1 and CDR2 are SGHNT and YYREEE (reference sequence). The CDR3 extends over 15 amino acids. Trimming took 5 bases from V and 2 from J, leaving 13 bases between them. CDR3 bases: TGTGCCAGCAGGCCAGGACTAATAAACACCGGGGAGCTGTTTTTT. Translated, it gives CASRPGLINTGELFF. The whole variable domain, filled in from reference TRBV5-4 and TRBJ2-2, reads ETGVTQSPTHLIKTRGQQVTLRCSSQSGHNTVSWYQQALGQGPQFIFQYYREEENGRGNFPPRFSGLQFPNYSSELNVNALELDDSALYLCASRPGLINTGELFFGEGSRLTVL.

This chain links TRBV5-5 with TRBJ2-3; D gene ambiguous. CDR3 length equals 16 residues. Germline V CDR1 and CDR2: SGHKS, YYEKEE (reference sequence). Deletions cut 4 bases from V and 2 bases from J, with 17 bases between. CDR3 nucleotides: TGTGCCAGCAGCCTACTCCCCAAGCCAAACACAGATACGCAGTATTTT. Translated, it gives CASSLLPKPNTDTQYF. Filled out from reference TRBV5-5 and TRBJ2-3, the complete variable domain reads DAGVTQSPTHLIKTRGQQVTLRCSPISGHKSVSWYQQVLGQGPQFIFQYYEKEERGRGNFPDRFSARQFPNYSSELNVNALLLGDSALYLCASSLLPKPNTDTQYFGPGTRLTVL.

The rearrangement uses TRBV9 and TRBJ2-1; maybe TRBD2 (5 bases). The CDR3 is 14 amino acids. Germline V CDR1 and CDR2: SGDLS, YYNGEE. Trimming pared 0 bases from V and 5 bases from J, leaving 9 bases between. The CDR3 loop reads CASSVVPADNEQFF. DNA for the CDR3: TGTGCCAGCAGCGTAGTCCCAGCGGACAATGAGCAGTTCTTC.

This chain uses TRBV5-1 with TRBJ2-7; 10 bases align to TRBD1. V lost 3 bases to trimming and J lost 5 bases; unmatched junction nucleotides: 8. The CDR3 has 15 residues. Germline V lookup: CDR1 SGHRS, CDR2 YFSETQ. CDR3 amino acids: CASSSGQGRADEQYF. The CDR3 DNA sequence: TGCGCCAGCAGCTCGGGACAGGGGAGGGCAGACGAGCAGTACTTC. Complete variable domain (other parts from reference TRBV5-1 and TRBJ2-7): KAGVTQTPRYLIKTRGQQVTLSCSPISGHRSVSWYQQTPGQGLQFLFEYFSETQRNKGNFPGRFSGRQFSNSRSEMNVSTLELGDSALYLCASSSGQGRADEQYFGPGTRLTVT.

The V and J genes are TRBV11-1 and TRBJ2-3, with unresolved D. V lost 2 bases, J lost 2 bases, and 8 bases lay in between. Germline V lookup: CDR1 SGHAT, CDR2 FQDESV (reference sequence). The CDR3 runs to 14 residues. The CDR3 DNA follows: TGTGCCAGCAGCTTAAGTGGGCCCACAGATACGCAGTATTTT. It is translated as CASSLSGPTDTQYF.

This clone occurred once. The V and J genes are TRBV4-2 and TRBJ1-1, with 9 bases lining up with TRBD1. V lost 3 bases to trimming and J lost 4 bases; unmatched junction nucleotides: 6. Germline V gene lookup returns CDR1 LGHNA and CDR2 YNFKEQ. This CDR3 contains 15 residues. The CDR3 DNA is TGTGCCAGCAGCCAGGAACAGGGGGCGGGCACTGAAGCTTTCTTT. Amino acid sequence: CASSQEQGAGTEAFF.

The chain recombines TRBV7-9 with TRBJ2-4, with D possibly being TRBD1 or TRBD2 (6 bases each). Trimming left V 3 bases short and J 3 bases short, with 18 bases between. The CDR3 spans 17 residues. Germline assignment: CDR1 SEHNR and CDR2 FQNEAQ (reference sequence). The CDR3 sequence: CASSFGNRQEGKNIQYF. CDR3 DNA: TGTGCCAGCAGCTTTGGTAACAGACAGGAGGGCAAAAACATTCAGTACTTC.

This sequence joins TRBV30 and TRBJ2-7; 7 nucleotides agree with TRBD1. The CDR3 runs to 15 residues. J was trimmed by 0 bases and V by 1 base; bases with no gene match: 6. CDR1 GTSNPN and CDR2 SVGIG come from the germline V gene (reference sequence). The CDR3 DNA is TGTGCCTGGAGTGCTCTGGGACAGACCTCCTACGAGCAGTACTTC. It encodes CAWSALGQTSYEQYF.

This clone was seen just once. The chain is built from TRBV6-1 and TRBJ2-2; D might be TRBD1 (5 bases). The CDR3 has 15 amino acids. Trimming shortened V by 2 bases and J by 2 bases, and 9 bases separated the two germline ends. Germline-derived CDR1 and CDR2 are MNHNS and SASEGT. DNA for the CDR3: TGTGCCAGCAGTGAATATCAGGGAAACACCGGGGAGCTGTTTTTT. Protein sequence: CASSEYQGNTGELFF.

The chain links TRBV5-6 to TRBJ1-1; possibly TRBD1 for D (6 bases). CDR1 and CDR2 from the germline V gene are SGHDT and YYEEEE. V was trimmed by 0 bases and J by 1 base, leaving 16 bases between them. This CDR3 spans 17 amino acids. The CDR3 DNA reads as TGTGCCAGCAGCTTGGTAATGTTGGGGGCCGGGAACACTGAAGCTTTCTTT. It yields the protein CASSLVMLGAGNTEAFF.

The rearrangement joins TRBV21-1 to TRBJ1-1. TRBV21-1 is tagged as a pseudogene. The CDR3 is made up of 12 amino acids. Written as DNA, the CDR3 is TGTGCCACTATGGGGGGGAACACTGAAGCTTTCTTT. Its protein product is CATMGGNTEAFF.

The chain uses TRBV28 and TRBJ1-3; D call uncertain. Trimming removed 5 bases at V and 8 bases at J, with 19 bases between. This CDR3 comprises 15 residues. Per germline, CDR1 MDHEN and CDR2 SYDVKM. The CDR3 DNA follows: TGTGCCAGCAGTCGCTTGGGCCTGCAATCGGACACCATATATTTT. Translating gives CASSRLGLQSDTIYF. The variable domain in full, completed from reference TRBV28 and TRBJ1-3, reads DVKVTQSSRYLVKRTGEKVFLECVQDMDHENMFWYRQDPGLGLRLIYFSYDVKMKEKGDIPEGYSVSREKKERFSLILESASTNQTSMYLCASSRLGLQSDTIYFGEGSWLTVV.

This clone was observed a few times. The genes are TRBV5-5 and TRBJ1-1; D remains unclear. CDR1 and CDR2 (germline): SGHKS, YYEKEE (reference sequence). The CDR3 loop spans 13 amino acids. V was pared by 0 bases and J by 4 bases, with 7 bases between. CDR3 in amino acids: CASSLAMGTEAFF. The DNA for the CDR3 is TGTGCCAGCAGCTTGGCAATGGGCACTGAAGCTTTCTTT.

The chain employs TRBV7-2 and TRBJ2-3, with D perhaps TRBD1 or TRBD2 (5 bases each). Germline-derived CDR1 and CDR2 are SGHTA and FQGNSA. The V end was cut by 3 bases, the J end by 2 bases, with 12 bases between. The CDR3 runs 15 residues. The CDR3 is CASSFSLGTTDTQYF. In DNA, the CDR3 is TGTGCCAGCAGCTTTAGTCTAGGGACCACAGATACGCAGTATTTT.

The V and J genes are TRBV7-3 and TRBJ2-1, with TRBD2 matching 10 bases. The length of the CDR3 is 16 residues. V was pared by 5 bases and J by 5 bases, with 9 bases of the junction left unmatched. Germline CDR1 reads SGHTA; CDR2 reads FQGTGA. The CDR3 DNA sequence: TGTGCCAGCAGCCCAGGCGGTAGCGGGGGGAACAATGAGCAGTTCTTC. This sequence encodes CASSPGGSGGNNEQFF.

The rearrangement joins TRBV2 to TRBJ1-4; TRBD1 matches 10 bases. J gave up 8 bases and V 1 base, and 1 base lay outside the gene matches. This CDR3 is built from 14 residues. The germline V gene encodes CDR1 SNHLY and CDR2 FYNNEI. The CDR3, as DNA: TGTGCCAGCAGTGAAGGGACAGGGGGAGAAAAACTGTTTTTT. It codes for CASSEGTGGEKLFF.

This clone was seen once. The J gene is TRBJ2-1, the V gene TRBV19; possible D gene TRBD1, 5 bases. Germline CDR1 LNHDA, CDR2 SQIVND (reference sequence). V dropped 3 bases and J dropped 10 bases, with 10 bases sitting between them. There are 12 residues in the CDR3. CDR3 protein: CASSIQGHEQFF. CDR3 DNA sequence: TGTGCCAGTAGTATTCAGGGCCACGAGCAGTTCTTC.

The chain is built from TRBV5-4 and TRBJ2-1; 7 bases match TRBD1. CDR1 is SGHNT and CDR2 is YYREEE in the germline V gene (reference sequence). The V segment lost 4 bases and the J segment 5 bases; nucleotides outside the gene matches: 6. There are 14 residues in the CDR3. The chain's CDR3 is CASSAGTADNEQFF. CDR3 in DNA: TGTGCCAGCAGCGCCGGGACAGCCGACAATGAGCAGTTCTTC.

V is TRBV9 and J is TRBJ2-1, with 10 bases identical to TRBD2. Germline CDR1 reads SGDLS; CDR2 reads YYNGEE. This CDR3 is built from 20 residues. The V gene end was trimmed by 4 bases and the J gene end by 0 bases; junction bases not matched to a gene: 16. CDR3 sequence reads: CASSPGGASGGHSSYNEQFF. The CDR3 region has the DNA TGTGCCAGCAGCCCGGGGGGGGCTAGCGGGGGCCATAGCTCCTACAATGAGCAGTTCTTC.

The chain links TRBV27 to TRBJ2-1, with D perhaps matching TRBD1 or TRBD2 (6 bases each). V was cut by 4 bases and J by 8 bases, with 21 bases left in between. Germline V gene data show CDR1 as MNHEY and CDR2 as SMNVEV (reference sequence). The length of the CDR3 is 16 residues. As DNA, the CDR3 is TGTGCCAGCAGTTCCCGGGGGACACAACGAGGGGATGAGCAGTTCTTC. It is translated as CASSSRGTQRGDEQFF.

V usage is TRBV5-4 and J usage is TRBJ2-7; D tentatively reads TRBD1 or TRBD2 (5 bases each). This CDR3 spans 16 amino acids. Trimming shortened V by 3 bases and J by 4 bases, and 20 bases separated the two germline ends. Germline V lookup: CDR1 SGHNT, CDR2 YYREEE (reference sequence). CDR3 region: CASSSSDSKRGYEQYF. The CDR3 nucleotides are TGTGCCAGCAGCTCCTCAGACAGCAAGAGAGGGTACGAGCAGTACTTC. Looking up the rest from reference TRBV5-4 and TRBJ2-7 gives the full variable domain: ETGVTQSPTHLIKTRGQQVTLRCSSQSGHNTVSWYQQALGQGPQFIFQYYREEENGRGNFPPRFSGLQFPNYSSELNVNALELDDSALYLCASSSSDSKRGYEQYFGPGTRLTVT.